A selection of T cell receptor beta chains follows, all from one sample in a study of T-cell memory formation after mild COVID-19. TCRdb re-analysed the 5' RACE reads in MiXCR, keeping a single row per CDR3 protein. The sample includes some 450,000 distinct CDR3 sequences, about 19% of them seen just once. The source material was PBMCs or a T cell subset sorted from them (not recorded which). These receptors originate from an adult woman who had mild COVID-19 (a few samples of this study predate the infection). Cell type and time point are not known. Each CDR3 is given with its conserved first and last residue. D genes are given only for firm matches. Expanded clones get a size class; other rows say once, few or many, or leave the size out.

CDR3aa,CDR3nt,abundance,d_gene,j_gene,v_gene
CASSQGEGGAGKIETQYF,TGCGCCAGCAGCCAAGGCGAGGGTGGGGCCGGAAAGATAGAGACCCAGTACTTC,-,-,TRBJ2-5,TRBV4-1
CASSFRSYNEQFF,TGTGCCAGCAGTTTTCGTAGCTACAATGAGCAGTTCTTC,few,-,TRBJ2-1,TRBV27
CASSVGVGGWGRYEQYF,TGCGCCAGCAGCGTCGGTGTGGGCGGCTGGGGTCGGTACGAGCAGTACTTC,-,-,TRBJ2-7,TRBV5-1
CSVGGATQAEAFF,TGCAGCGTTGGGGGGGCTACACAAGCTGAAGCTTTCTTT,few,-,TRBJ1-1,TRBV29-1
CASSSMSGTIRDEQYF,TGTGCCAGCAGCTCAATGTCCGGGACAATTCGGGACGAGCAGTACTTC,-,-,TRBJ2-7,TRBV7-6
CASSNTGRLAANTEAFF,TGTGCCAGCAGCAATACGGGTCGGCTAGCCGCGAACACTGAAGCTTTCTTT,few,-,TRBJ1-1,TRBV21-1
CASSSGGGYNEQFF,TGTGCCAGCAGCAGTGGGGGGGGCTACAATGAGCAGTTCTTC,few,TRBD2,TRBJ2-1,TRBV9
CSAHRGGSSYNEQFF,TGCAGTGCTCACCGAGGGGGTAGCTCCTACAATGAGCAGTTCTTC,few,-,TRBJ2-1,TRBV20-1
CASSSRTGTNTEAFF,TGTGCCAGCAGTTCTCGGACAGGCACGAACACTGAAGCTTTCTTT,-,TRBD1,TRBJ1-1,TRBV12-3/TRBV12-4
CSARGGTASTDTQYF,TGCAGTGCTAGAGGCGGGACCGCTAGCACAGATACGCAGTATTTT,few,-,TRBJ2-3,TRBV20-1
CASSYESARGNYEQYF,TGTGCCAGCAGTTACGAGTCTGCGCGAGGGAATTACGAGCAGTACTTC,-,-,TRBJ2-7,TRBV6-2/TRBV6-3
CSAGERYNEQFF,TGCAGTGCGGGAGAGCGGTACAATGAGCAGTTCTTC,few,-,TRBJ2-1,TRBV20-1
CASSLDSPLVGYTF,TGTGCCAGCAGCCTGGACAGTCCCCTAGTCGGCTACACCTTC,-,-,TRBJ1-2,TRBV6-6
CASSLGDRVAGELFF,TGTGCCAGCAGCTTAGGGGACAGGGTGGCCGGGGAGCTGTTTTTT,few,TRBD1,TRBJ2-2,TRBV7-6
CASTVPPGPQAFF,TGTGCCAGTACCGTACCTCCAGGGCCGCAGGCTTTCTTT,few,-,TRBJ1-1,TRBV19
CATSESQGARTDTQYF,TGTGCCACCAGTGAGTCTCAGGGGGCGCGCACAGATACGCAGTATTTT,-,TRBD1,TRBJ2-3,TRBV24-1
CASSLDTGTIQYF,TGCGCCAGCAGCTTGGATACAGGCACCATTCAGTACTTC,few,-,TRBJ2-4,TRBV5-1
CASSLEGGPLNSGANVLTF,TGCGCCAGCAGCTTGGAAGGGGGCCCCCTCAACTCTGGGGCCAACGTCCTGACTTTC,-,TRBD1,TRBJ2-6,TRBV5-1
CASSLAATSGGSGELFF,TGTGCCAGCAGCTTAGCTGCCACTAGCGGGGGTTCCGGGGAGCTGTTTTTT,-,TRBD2,TRBJ2-2,TRBV7-6
CSVEVSAASGSYNEQFF,TGCAGCGTTGAAGTTTCGGCCGCTAGCGGGAGCTACAATGAGCAGTTCTTC,few,TRBD2,TRBJ2-1,TRBV29-1
CASSHRQTGGLHGYTF,TGTGCCAGCAGCCATCGCCAAACAGGGGGGCTGCATGGCTACACCTTC,-,TRBD1,TRBJ1-2,TRBV14
CASSDATGGKDGYTF,TGTGCCAGCAGTGACGCGACAGGGGGAAAGGATGGCTACACCTTC,few,TRBD1,TRBJ1-2,TRBV6-4
CASSEIFWLTEAFF,TGTGCCAGCAGTGAAATCTTCTGGTTAACTGAAGCTTTCTTT,-,-,TRBJ1-1,TRBV6-1
CASSVGGQYYGYTF,TGTGCCAGCAGCGTAGGGGGACAGTACTATGGCTACACCTTC,-,TRBD1,TRBJ1-2,TRBV9
CASSQDFASSNIQYF,TGCGCCAGCAGCCAAGACTTTGCCAGCTCAAACATTCAGTACTTC,few,-,TRBJ2-4,TRBV4-1
CASMILGNTEAFF,TGTGCCAGCATGATACTTGGGAACACTGAAGCTTTCTTT,few,-,TRBJ1-1,TRBV2
CASSLFSDTQYF,TGTGCCAGCAGCTTATTTTCAGATACGCAGTATTTT,-,-,TRBJ2-3,TRBV7-2
CASSPRRTGVYNEQFF,TGTGCCAGCAGCCCCCGGCGAACGGGAGTCTACAATGAGCAGTTCTTC,-,-,TRBJ2-1,TRBV7-9
CASSYGLSPNNEQFF,TGTGCCAGCAGTTACGGACTTTCCCCTAACAATGAGCAGTTCTTC,few,-,TRBJ2-1,TRBV6-2/TRBV6-3
CASSVGGGTNYEQYF,TGTGCCAGCAGCGTAGGGGGCGGCACCAACTACGAGCAGTACTTC,-,-,TRBJ2-7,TRBV9
CASSRSGGPNTEAFF,TGCGCCAGCAGCCGATCCGGGGGTCCAAACACTGAAGCTTTCTTT,-,-,TRBJ1-1,TRBV4-1
CASSPPWRTIEAFF,TGCGCCAGCAGCCCCCCTTGGCGGACGATCGAAGCTTTCTTT,few,-,TRBJ1-1,TRBV4-1
CASSPSPGETQYF,TGTGCCAGCAGCCCCTCCCCGGGAGAGACCCAGTACTTC,few,-,TRBJ2-5,TRBV4-2
CSVRGQGPEKLFF,TGCAGCGTTCGTGGACAGGGTCCTGAAAAACTGTTTTTT,-,TRBD1,TRBJ1-4,TRBV29-1
CASSQVGQGLGNTIYF,TGTGCCAGCAGTCAAGTGGGACAGGGTCTCGGAAACACCATATATTTT,few,TRBD1,TRBJ1-3,TRBV7-9
CASSFEWGTTEAFF,TGTGCCAGCAGCTTTGAATGGGGCACCACTGAAGCTTTCTTT,few,-,TRBJ1-1,TRBV7-9
CASSFWRASGRNEQFF,TGTGCCAGCAGTTTTTGGAGGGCTAGCGGGCGGAATGAGCAGTTCTTC,-,TRBD2,TRBJ2-1,TRBV12-3/TRBV12-4
CASSADRYNEQFF,TGTGCCAGCAGTGCGGACAGGTACAATGAGCAGTTCTTC,few,TRBD1,TRBJ2-1,TRBV12-3/TRBV12-4
CASSPHPTGDYEQYF,TGTGCCAGCAGCCCCCACCCGACAGGGGACTACGAGCAGTACTTC,few,TRBD1,TRBJ2-7,TRBV7-3
CASSLRGGSEAFF,TGTGCCAGCAGCTTGAGGGGGGGCTCTGAAGCTTTCTTT,few,-,TRBJ1-1,TRBV5-4
CAWSTGTSYEQYF,TGTGCCTGGAGTACCGGGACTTCCTACGAGCAGTACTTC,-,-,TRBJ2-7,TRBV30
CSAGEGVAFF,TGCAGCGCGGGGGAAGGTGTAGCTTTCTTT,few,-,TRBJ1-1,TRBV29-1
CASSSTRVFSGANVLTF,TGTGCCAGCAGTTCTACGAGGGTTTTCTCTGGGGCCAACGTCCTGACTTTC,few,-,TRBJ2-6,TRBV6-2/TRBV6-3
CASSQAIAGGSSYEQYF,TGCGCCAGCAGCCAAGCGATAGCGGGGGGATCCTCCTACGAGCAGTACTTC,-,TRBD2,TRBJ2-7,TRBV4-1
CASSLARLALEQYF,TGTGCCAGCAGCCTCGCCAGACTAGCCCTCGAGCAGTACTTC,-,TRBD2,TRBJ2-7,TRBV7-2